This is a list of T cell receptor beta chains from one sample in a study of T cell repertoires in cytomegalovirus infection. One entry per CDR3 protein results from TCRdb running MiXCR on the reads. The sample has 200,000 to 300,000 distinct CDR3 sequences, 9% to 15% seen once. Input material: PBMCs. Every receptor here comes from a human donor in good health (CMV status not recorded). Some clones in this sample may be carry-over from other donors' samples. CDR3s include the opening cysteine and the closing phenylalanine or tryptophan. D genes are given only for firm matches. Where a row states a size, it is once, few, many or the class of an expanded clone; other rows omit it.

>many|TRBD1|TRBV7-8|TRBJ2-5
TGTGCCAGCAGCCCACAGGGGGACAAGACCCAGTACTTC
CASSPQGDKTQYF
>-|-|TRBV11-2|TRBJ2-3
TGTGCCAGCAGCTTAATAGCTGCCCTCGGAGATACGCAGTATTTT
CASSLIAALGDTQYF
>many|-|TRBV7-2|TRBJ1-5
TGTGCCAGCAGCCGGCCGGGTAGTAGCAATCAGCCCCAGCATTTT
CASSRPGSSNQPQHF
>many|-|TRBV7-2|TRBJ1-2
TGTGCCAGCAGCTTCCAGGGGAATGACTATGGCTACACCTTC
CASSFQGNDYGYTF
>few|TRBD1|TRBV3-1|TRBJ1-1
TGTGCCAGCAGCCCTCTGGACAGGGCGAACACTGAAGCTTTCTTT
CASSPLDRANTEAFF
>-|-|TRBV12-3/TRBV12-4|TRBJ2-7
TGTGCCAGCAGTTTAGTGGGCGGGATCGTATTCGAGCAGTACTTC
CASSLVGGIVFEQYF
>-|-|TRBV6-2/TRBV6-3|TRBJ2-6
TGTGCCAGCAGTTACCCAGGGTTCTCTGGGGCCAACGTCCTGACTTTC
CASSYPGFSGANVLTF
>many|-|TRBV11-3|TRBJ2-1
TGTGCCAGCAGCGCAAGGACGTCCACGTCGGGCAATGAGCAGTTCTTC
CASSARTSTSGNEQFF
>many|TRBD1|TRBV7-9|TRBJ1-1
TGTGCCAGCAGCCCACGGACAGGGGCGCAAGCTTTCTTT
CASSPRTGAQAFF
>-|-|TRBV5-6|TRBJ2-2
TGTGCCAGCAGTTTCAGGTTCGGGACGAACACCGGGGAGCTGTTTTTT
CASSFRFGTNTGELFF
>once|-|TRBV28|TRBJ1-2
TGTGCCAGCAGTAAACAGAGATTTAACTATGGCTACACCTTC
CASSKQRFNYGYTF
>-|-|TRBV5-1|TRBJ2-1
TGCGCCAGCAGCTTGGATACTAGCACCGGGTTCTTC
CASSLDTSTGFF
>many|TRBD2|TRBV7-9|TRBJ2-1
TGTGCCAGCAGGCGGGCCGGGACTACCGAGGATGAGCAGTTCTTC
CASRRAGTTEDEQFF
>-|-|TRBV20-1|TRBJ2-3
TGCAGTGCTCCCGACAGAGGGATCGGCACAGATACGCAGTATTTT
CSAPDRGIGTDTQYF
>-|-|TRBV6-2/TRBV6-3|TRBJ2-7
TGTGCCAGTCCCTCAGGGAGCTCCTACGAGCAGTACTTC
CASPSGSSYEQYF
>-|TRBD1|TRBV25-1|TRBJ1-1
TGTGCCAGCAGTTTACAAGAGACAGGGCCGAACACTGAAGCTTTCTTT
CASSLQETGPNTEAFF
>many|-|TRBV7-2|TRBJ2-7
TGTGCCTCAGGGTTTTCCTACGAGCAGTACTTC
CASGFSYEQYF
>many|TRBD1|TRBV20-1|TRBJ1-5
TGCAGTGCCAGGCAAAGGGGGCACAGCAATCAGCCCCAGCATTTT
CSARQRGHSNQPQHF
>many|-|TRBV7-8|TRBJ1-2
TGTGCCAGCAGCTTAGGAGGGTCCTACACCTTC
CASSLGGSYTF
>many|TRBD1|TRBV7-3|TRBJ2-2
TGTGCCAGCAGTCTGAGACAGGGGGCCCCCGGGGAGCTGTTTTTT
CASSLRQGAPGELFF
>-|-|TRBV24-1|TRBJ1-2
TGTGCCACCAGCCCCCGGGGGAACTATGGCTACACCTTC
CATSPRGNYGYTF
>many|-|TRBV28|TRBJ1-1
TGTGCCAGCAGTTTAGGGAGAAGGGGCCTGAAAGCTTTCTTT
CASSLGRRGLKAFF
>many|TRBD2|TRBV7-3|TRBJ2-3
TGTGCCAGCAGCCCGGGGACTAGTGGCACAGATACGCAGTATTTT
CASSPGTSGTDTQYF
>few|-|TRBV29-1|TRBJ2-2
TGCAGCGTTGAAGATTCCCCCGGGGAGCTGTTTTTT
CSVEDSPGELFF
>many|TRBD2|TRBV12-3/TRBV12-4|TRBJ2-7
TGTGCCAGCCCCTATGGACTAGCGGTCTACGAGCAGTACTTC
CASPYGLAVYEQYF
>few|TRBD2|TRBV20-1|TRBJ2-7
TGCAGTGCACTAGCGGGATCCTACGAGCAGTACTTC
CSALAGSYEQYF
>many|-|TRBV27|TRBJ2-1
TGTGCCAGCAGTTTGGGGAGCAATGAGCAGTTCTTC
CASSLGSNEQFF
>many|-|TRBV28|TRBJ2-2
TGTGCCAGCAGTTTAGCCAGGGTCGGAACCGGGGAGCTGTTTTTT
CASSLARVGTGELFF
>-|-|TRBV6-6|TRBJ1-5
TGTGCCAGTCGACAGGCCTTCAATCAGCCCCAGCATTTT
CASRQAFNQPQHF
>-|-|TRBV30|TRBJ1-1
TGTGCCTGGAGCCGAGGTCCGAACACTGAAGCTTTCTTT
CAWSRGPNTEAFF
>many|TRBD2|TRBV28|TRBJ2-7
TGTGCCAGCAGTCCTCTGGAGGGGGTTGCCCTAGCGGGAGTAAACGAGCAGTACTTC
CASSPLEGVALAGVNEQYF
>many|TRBD1|TRBV7-2|TRBJ2-5
TGTGCCAGCAGCTTCGGACAGGGAGGGACCCAGTACTTC
CASSFGQGGTQYF
>few|-|TRBV2|TRBJ2-3
TGTGCCAGGGAGCAGCGGAGCACAGATACGCAGTATTTT
CAREQRSTDTQYF
>many|TRBD1|TRBV11-2|TRBJ2-3
TGTGCCAGCAGCTTTGGGACAGGGGGCGAGTTTTGGACAGATACGCAGTATTTT
CASSFGTGGEFWTDTQYF
>many|-|TRBV7-8|TRBJ1-2
TGTGCCAGCAGCCCTTGGCAGGGAGATGGCTACACCTTC
CASSPWQGDGYTF
>few|TRBD1|TRBV20-1|TRBJ2-1
TGCAGTGCTAGGGGCAGGGGGCGCAACAATGAGCAGTTCTTC
CSARGRGRNNEQFF
>few|TRBD2|TRBV5-4|TRBJ2-1
TGTGCCAGCAGCTTACGGGGGGTGAGCTCCTACAATGAGCAGTTCTTC
CASSLRGVSSYNEQFF
>many|-|TRBV7-2|TRBJ1-1
TGTGCCAGCAGCTTAGGACGACTGAACACTGAAGCTTTCTTT
CASSLGRLNTEAFF